What follows are 25 T cell receptor beta chains derived from one specimen sequenced in a study of T cell responses to AZD1222 COVID-19 vaccine. Data came from immunoSEQ multiplex PCR; TCRdb stores just in-frame clones and leaves some out. Here the sample spans more than 150,000 clones, around 92% being singletons. The source material was peripheral blood, sampled on day 0 of AZD1222 vaccination. Source of these receptors: an adult in good health.

This chain links TRBV28 with TRBJ1-3; TRBD1 is a possible D gene (6 bases). Trimming pared 1 base from V and 1 base from J, leaving 17 bases between. Germline CDR1 reads MDHEN; CDR2 reads SYDVKM. The length of the CDR3 is 18 residues. This CDR3 is CASSLYYTNRESGNTIYF. The DNA of the CDR3 is TGTGCCAGCAGTTTATACTATACTAACAGGGAATCTGGAAACACCATATATTTT.

The chain employs TRBV28 and TRBJ1-3, with no clear D. The CDR3 runs to 13 residues. Germline CDR1 MDHEN, CDR2 SYDVKM. V lost 5 bases, J lost 1 base, and 6 bases lay in between. This CDR3 reads CASSVQSGNTIYF. DNA of the CDR3: TGTGCCAGCAGTGTCCAGTCTGGAAACACCATATATTTT.

The rearrangement joins TRBV29-1 to TRBJ1-1; D is uncertain. Trimming shortened V by 6 bases and J by 4 bases, and 6 bases separated the two germline ends. The germline gives CDR1 SQVTM, CDR2 ANQGSEA. This CDR3 has 10 residues. The DNA of the CDR3 is TGCAGCGTAAACCCCACTGAAGCTTTCTTT. The encoded protein is CSVNPTEAFF.

The J gene is TRBJ2-6, the V gene TRBV5-4; D remains unclear. Trimming shortened V by 5 bases and J by 2 bases, and 14 bases separated the two germline ends. This CDR3 has 16 amino acids. Germline V CDR1 and CDR2: SGHNT, YYREEE (reference sequence). In DNA, the CDR3 is TGTGCCAGCAGACCCGAGACCTCCACTGGGGCCAACGTCCTGACTTTC. This codes for CASRPETSTGANVLTF.

This chain links TRBV4-1 with TRBJ2-7, with 7 bases fitting TRBD1. Trimming took 4 bases from V and 2 from J; bases not matched to a gene: 2. The CDR3 is made up of 13 amino acids. Germline CDR1 and CDR2: MGHRA and YSYEKL. CDR3 region: CASSLDRAYEQYV. Here the CDR3 DNA reads TGCGCCAGCAGCCTAGACAGGGCCTACGAGCAGTACGTC.

This clone appeared once. The chain has TRBV28 and TRBJ1-2; no clear D gene. This CDR3 is built from 12 residues. With 8 bases removed from V and 0 bases from J, the gap between germline ends came to 7 bases. Germline lookup yields CDR1 MDHEN and CDR2 SYDVKM. CDR3 bases: TGTGCCAGCGGTTCGGCTAACTATGGCTACACCTTC. This gives the protein CASGSANYGYTF.

The chain couples TRBV5-1 to TRBJ1-3, with D uncertain. Per germline, CDR1 SGHRS and CDR2 YFSETQ. The length of the CDR3 is 17 residues. Trimming removed 2 bases at V and 2 bases at J, with 17 bases between. For the CDR3, the DNA is TGCGCCAGCAGCTTTAACGGTAACAGCTACCCTGGAAACACCATATATTTT. Its protein is CASSFNGNSYPGNTIYF.

This chain links TRBV7-3 with TRBJ2-5; TRBD2 agrees at 8 bases. The V and J ends lost 1 base and 4 bases, in that order; junction bases with no gene match: 8. The CDR3 runs 16 residues. Per the germline V gene, CDR1 is SGHTA and CDR2 is FQGTGA. CDR3 bases: TGTGCCAGCAGCTTAAACCCGCGGGGGGCCAGAGAGACCCAGTACTTC. It translates to CASSLNPRGARETQYF.

The rearrangement uses TRBV5-8 and TRBJ1-2; D is undetermined. The CDR3 sequence is 14 residues long. CDR1 is SGHTS, CDR2 YDEGEE, per germline. With 0 bases removed from V and 0 bases from J, the gap between germline ends came to 6 bases. Here the CDR3 DNA reads TGTGCCAGCAGCTTGGGGGCCTCTAACTATGGCTACACCTTC. It yields the protein CASSLGASNYGYTF. Together with reference TRBV5-8 and TRBJ1-2, the CDR3 gives the full variable domain: EAGVTQSPTHLIKTRGQQATLRCSPISGHTSVYWYQQALGLGLQFLLWYDEGEERNRGNFPPRFSGRQFPNYSSELNVNALELEDSALYLCASSLGASNYGYTFGSGTRLTVV.

J is TRBJ1-1 and V is TRBV7-3; the match to TRBD1 covers 10 bases. Unmatched junction bases numbered 4, after V lost 5 bases and J lost 1 base. This CDR3 is built from 15 residues. Germline loops: CDR1 SGHTA, CDR2 FQGTGA. The CDR3 DNA follows: TGTGCCAGCAGCCCGAGACAGGGGGCGAACACTGAAGCTTTCTTT. This encodes CASSPRQGANTEAFF.

The genes are TRBV6-4 and TRBJ1-1; D is uncertain. The V gene's germline CDR1 is MRHNA and CDR2 SNTAGT. CDR3 length equals 16 residues. V lost 2 bases and J 0 bases, leaving 13 bases between the germline ends. The CDR3 region is CASSDSGASMNTEAFF. CDR3 DNA: TGTGCCAGCAGTGACAGCGGAGCCAGTATGAACACTGAAGCTTTCTTT.

This clone appeared a single time. The V call is TRBV5-8, the J call TRBJ1-2, with no clear D. The CDR3 runs 14 residues. V dropped 2 bases and J dropped 2 bases, with 10 bases sitting between them. Germline V gene lookup returns CDR1 SGHTS and CDR2 YDEGEE. CDR3 sequence (DNA): TGTGCCAGCAGCTTTCCCTCATTGAACTATGGCTACACCTTC. This gives the protein CASSFPSLNYGYTF. Supplemented by reference TRBV5-8 and TRBJ1-2, the full variable domain reads EAGVTQSPTHLIKTRGQQATLRCSPISGHTSVYWYQQALGLGLQFLLWYDEGEERNRGNFPPRFSGRQFPNYSSELNVNALELEDSALYLCASSFPSLNYGYTFGSGTRLTVV.

This clone was observed once. The V call is TRBV6-2 or TRBV6-3, the J call TRBJ2-5; no reliable D call. Trimming removed 0 bases at V and 7 bases at J, with 9 bases between. CDR3 length: 13 amino acids. Germline CDR1 and CDR2: MNHEY and SVGEGT. CDR3 sequence (DNA): TGTGCCAGCAGTTACTCAGGGCCTTGGACCCAGTACTTC. Translation gives CASSYSGPWTQYF.

V and J are TRBV15 and TRBJ2-3; TRBD2 matches at 9 bases. V shed 5 bases and J 3 bases; nucleotides not matched to a gene: 6. CDR3 length: 15 residues. Germline V gives CDR1 LNHNV, CDR2 YYDKDF (reference sequence). CDR3 DNA: TGTGCCACCAGCTCTGCGGGAGGGCCGACAGATACGCAGTATTTT. Protein: CATSSAGGPTDTQYF. The full variable domain, completed using reference TRBV15 and TRBJ2-3, is DAMVIQNPRYQVTQFGKPVTLSCSQTLNHNVMYWYQQKSSQAPKLLFHYYDKDFNNEADTPDNFQSRRPNTSFCFLDIRSPGLGDTAMYLCATSSAGGPTDTQYFGPGTRLTVL.

CDR3 loop: CASSPPPGRGSGNTIYF. The CDR3, as DNA: TGTGCCAGCAGTCCCCCTCCCGGACGGGGCTCTGGAAACACCATATATTTT. The chain carries TRBV6-6 and TRBJ1-3; no clear D gene. From germline, CDR1 is MNHNY and CDR2 SVGAGI (reference sequence). V lost 5 bases to trimming and J lost 0 bases, with 17 bases between them. This CDR3 has 17 amino acids.

V usage is TRBV19 and J usage is TRBJ2-3, with TRBD2 matching over 7 bases. J lost 4 bases, V lost 4 bases, and 5 bases had no gene match. This CDR3 has 14 residues. Germline lookup yields CDR1 LNHDA and CDR2 SQIVND (reference sequence). CDR3 nucleotide sequence: TGTGCCAGTAGTAGGGCGGGAGTCGCAGATACGCAGTATTTT. Its translation: CASSRAGVADTQYF.

This sequence joins TRBV30 and TRBJ1-1; D perhaps matches TRBD1 (6 bases). The CDR3 length is 13 residues. The V and J ends lost 5 bases and 9 bases respectively, with 19 bases between them. Germline V lookup: CDR1 GTSNPN, CDR2 SVGIG (reference sequence). The CDR3 nucleotides read TGTGCCTGGGGAGTTCGACAGGCATCGCAAGCTTTCTTT. It codes for CAWGVRQASQAFF.

CDR3 DNA sequence: TGTGCCAGCAGCCGAGGTCGGGAGCGAGGCTCTGGAAACACCATATATTTT. Translating gives CASSRGRERGSGNTIYF. V and J are TRBV6-6 and TRBJ1-3; D unclear. The CDR3 runs 17 residues. Trimming removed 6 bases from V and 0 bases from J, with 18 bases in between. The germline V gene encodes CDR1 MNHNY and CDR2 SVGAGI (reference sequence).

The J gene is TRBJ1-5, the V gene TRBV29-1; D not certain. The ends were cut back, 4 bases at V and 0 bases at J, with 4 bases in the middle. The CDR3 is 12 amino acids. Per germline, CDR1 SQVTM and CDR2 ANQGSEA. The CDR3 DNA is TGCAGCGTTGGAGATAGCAATCAGCCCCAGCATTTT. This gives the protein CSVGDSNQPQHF.

The rearrangement uses TRBV7-9 and TRBJ1-3; D not resolved. Trimming left V 5 bases short and J 4 bases short, with 15 bases between. Looked up from germline, CDR1 is SEHNR and CDR2 is FQNEAQ (reference sequence). The CDR3 is 15 amino acids. CDR3 protein: CASSLRPNPGNTIYF. CDR3 sequence (DNA): TGTGCCAGCAGCCTTCGGCCCAATCCGGGAAACACCATATATTTT.

This sequence joins TRBV5-5 and TRBJ1-5, with TRBD1 as a possible D gene (6 bases). The germline V gene has CDR1 SGHKS and CDR2 YYEKEE (reference sequence). The CDR3 consists of 15 residues. The V end was cut by 3 bases, the J end by 3 bases, with 13 bases between. CDR3 protein: CASSSGHQLNQPQHF. In DNA, the CDR3 is TGTGCCAGCAGCTCGGGACACCAGCTCAATCAGCCCCAGCATTTT.

The chain employs TRBV5-6 and TRBJ1-2; the D gene is possibly TRBD1 (6 bases). The germline V and J ends were trimmed by 0 bases and 2 bases, with 14 bases remaining between them. Looked up from germline, CDR1 is SGHDT and CDR2 is YYEEEE. The CDR3 totals 16 residues. CDR3 amino acids: CASSLGPQGSNYGYTF. The CDR3, as DNA: TGTGCCAGCAGCTTGGGCCCCCAGGGGTCGAACTATGGCTACACCTTC.

The V gene is TRBV18, the J gene TRBJ2-3, with D unresolved. This CDR3 is built from 13 residues. Trimming removed 6 bases at V and 4 bases at J, with 11 bases between. The V gene's germline CDR1 is KGHSH and CDR2 LQKENI. The CDR3, as DNA: TGTGCCAGCTCCCCCGCTGGGTCAGATACGCAGTATTTT. Amino acids: CASSPAGSDTQYF. The whole variable domain, remainder taken from reference TRBV18 and TRBJ2-3, is NAGVMQNPRHLVRRRGQEARLRCSPMKGHSHVYWYRQLPEEGLKFMVYLQKENIIDESGMPKERFSAEFPKEGPSILRIQQVVRGDSAAYFCASSPAGSDTQYFGPGTRLTVL.

V gene TRBV4-1 combines with J gene TRBJ1-3, with 9 bases identical to TRBD1. The CDR3 is 17 amino acids. With V trimmed by 4 bases and J by 6 bases, 13 bases remained unmatched. Germline V gives CDR1 MGHRA, CDR2 YSYEKL. The DNA of the CDR3 is TGCGCCAGCAGCCTACCCCAGGGACAGGGCTCCAAAAACACCATATATTTT. Translation: CASSLPQGQGSKNTIYF.

The chain links TRBV5-5 to TRBJ1-4, with D possibly matching TRBD1 (5 bases). The CDR3 consists of 15 residues. The germline CDR1 and CDR2 sequences are SGHKS and YYEKEE (reference sequence). V lost 1 base to trimming and J lost 7 bases, with 14 bases between them. Here the CDR3 reads CASSLQRGGGEKLFF. The CDR3 DNA follows: TGTGCCAGCAGCTTGCAACGGGGCGGAGGTGAAAAACTGTTTTTT. The entire variable domain, with the rest obtained from reference TRBV5-5 and TRBJ1-4, is as follows: DAGVTQSPTHLIKTRGQQVTLRCSPISGHKSVSWYQQVLGQGPQFIFQYYEKEERGRGNFPDRFSARQFPNYSSELNVNALLLGDSALYLCASSLQRGGGEKLFFGSGTQLSVL.